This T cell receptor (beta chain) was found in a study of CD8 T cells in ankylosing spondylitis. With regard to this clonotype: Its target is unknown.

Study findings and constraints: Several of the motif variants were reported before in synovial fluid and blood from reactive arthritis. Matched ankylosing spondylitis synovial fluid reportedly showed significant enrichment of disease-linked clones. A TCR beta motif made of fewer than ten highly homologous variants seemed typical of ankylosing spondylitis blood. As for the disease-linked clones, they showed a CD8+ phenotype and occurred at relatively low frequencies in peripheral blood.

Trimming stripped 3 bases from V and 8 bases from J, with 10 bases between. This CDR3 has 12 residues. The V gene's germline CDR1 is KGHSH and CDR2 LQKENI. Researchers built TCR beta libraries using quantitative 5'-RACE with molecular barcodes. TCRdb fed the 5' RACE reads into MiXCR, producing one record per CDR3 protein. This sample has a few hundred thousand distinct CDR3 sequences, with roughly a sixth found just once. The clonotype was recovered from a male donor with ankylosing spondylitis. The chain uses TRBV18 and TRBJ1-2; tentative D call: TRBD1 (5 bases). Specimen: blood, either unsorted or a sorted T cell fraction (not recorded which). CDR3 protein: CASSPRDLGYTF. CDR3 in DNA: TGTGCCAGCTCACCTCGGGACCTCGGCTACACCTTC.